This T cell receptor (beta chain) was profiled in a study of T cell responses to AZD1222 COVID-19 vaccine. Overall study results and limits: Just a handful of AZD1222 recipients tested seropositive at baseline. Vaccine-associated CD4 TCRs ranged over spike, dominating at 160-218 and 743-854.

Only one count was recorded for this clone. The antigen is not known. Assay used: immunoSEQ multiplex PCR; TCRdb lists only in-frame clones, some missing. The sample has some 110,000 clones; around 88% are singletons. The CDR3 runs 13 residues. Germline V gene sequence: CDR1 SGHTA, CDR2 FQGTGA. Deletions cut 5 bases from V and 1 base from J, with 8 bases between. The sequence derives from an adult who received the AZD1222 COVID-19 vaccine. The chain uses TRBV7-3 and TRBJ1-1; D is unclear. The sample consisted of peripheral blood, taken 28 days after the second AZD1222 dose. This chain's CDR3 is CASSLTENTEAFF. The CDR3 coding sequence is TGTGCCAGCAGCCTTACAGAGAACACTGAAGCTTTCTTT.